The next 27 T cell receptor beta chains were all read from a single sample in a study of immune evolution from preneoplasia to lung adenocarcinoma. Using immunoSEQ multiplex PCR, the repertoire was profiled, and TCRdb retains in-frame clones only, with some absent. The table lists under 7,000 clones, roughly 81% of them singletons, with about 5.5% in the top ten. The material sequenced was FFPE invasive lung adenocarcinoma tissue. These receptor sequences come from a person aged 50-59 years with lung adenocarcinoma.

The table lists this clone with a count of one. The V gene is TRBV2, the J gene TRBJ2-5; TRBD2 matches at 12 bases. From germline, CDR1 is SNHLY and CDR2 FYNNEI. This CDR3 is 15 amino acids long. V was clipped by 6 bases and J by 3 bases; unmatched bases: 5. The CDR3 reads CASSRLAGVKETQYF. The CDR3 DNA reads TGTGCCAGCAGCCGACTAGCGGGAGTAAAAGAGACCCAGTACTTC.

The chain employs TRBV12-5 and TRBJ1-1; D is unresolved. The CDR3 runs 15 residues. In germline, CDR1 is LGHNT, CDR2 FRNRAP. V lost 4 bases to trimming and J lost 5 bases, with 17 bases between them. The CDR3 reads CASGSAQPGRTEAFF. In DNA form, the CDR3 reads TGTGCTAGTGGTTCCGCCCAGCCAGGACGAACTGAAGCTTTCTTT.

V usage is TRBV18 and J usage is TRBJ1-4; D gene uncertain. V was pared by 2 bases and J by 7 bases, with 17 bases between. Germline V lookup: CDR1 KGHSH, CDR2 LQKENI. The CDR3 loop spans 16 amino acids. The chain's CDR3 is CASSPSLGTDGEKLFF. Written as DNA, the CDR3 is TGTGCCAGCTCACCAAGCTTGGGCACAGATGGTGAAAAACTGTTTTTT.

The chain carries TRBV28 and TRBJ2-1, with TRBD1 identical over 8 bases. V was clipped by 6 bases and J by 8 bases; unmatched bases: 12. The CDR3 length is 15 residues. Germline V CDR1 and CDR2: MDHEN, SYDVKM. The CDR3 DNA reads as TGTGCCAGCAGCACAACCAGGGGGCCATGGTATGAGCAGTTCTTC. This sequence encodes CASSTTRGPWYEQFF. The whole variable domain, filled in from reference TRBV28 and TRBJ2-1, reads DVKVTQSSRYLVKRTGEKVFLECVQDMDHENMFWYRQDPGLGLRLIYFSYDVKMKEKGDIPEGYSVSREKKERFSLILESASTNQTSMYLCASSTTRGPWYEQFFGPGTRLTVL.

The CDR3 DNA reads TGTGCCAGCAGCTCCCGGGACTCAAGCTACGAGCAGTACTTC. Translating it yields CASSSRDSSYEQYF. This chain joins TRBV13 and TRBJ2-7, with D perhaps matching TRBD2 (6 bases). CDR3 length equals 14 residues. Trimming removed 4 bases from V and 3 bases from J, with 13 bases in between. Germline V lookup: CDR1 PRHDT, CDR2 FYEKMQ (reference sequence). Together with reference TRBV13 and TRBJ2-7, the CDR3 gives the full variable domain: AAGVIQSPRHLIKEKRETATLKCYPIPRHDTVYWYQQGPGQDPQFLISFYEKMQSDKGSIPDRFSAQQFSDYHSELNMSSLELGDSALYFCASSSRDSSYEQYFGPGTRLTVT.

In its sample, this clone was seen a few times. The CDR3 spells CASSRAGDAEAFF. DNA for the CDR3: TGTGCCAGCAGCCGAGCGGGGGACGCTGAAGCTTTCTTT. J is TRBJ1-1 and V is TRBV7-9; D perhaps matches TRBD1 (5 bases). The CDR3 length is 13 residues. V dropped 5 bases and J dropped 6 bases, with 13 bases sitting between them. From germline, CDR1 is SEHNR and CDR2 FQNEAQ (reference sequence).

The chain combines TRBV27 with TRBJ2-7; the match to TRBD1 covers 9 bases. The V segment lost 9 bases and the J segment 4 bases; nucleotides outside the gene matches: 13. Germline assignment: CDR1 MNHEY and CDR2 SMNVEV (reference sequence). This CDR3 has 15 residues. The CDR3 protein is CASSRDREGRYEQYF. The DNA of the CDR3 is TGTGCCAGTAGCCGGGACAGGGAGGGGAGGTACGAGCAGTACTTC.

The V and J genes are TRBV21-1 and TRBJ1-5. TRBV21-1 represents a pseudogene. This CDR3 has 14 residues. Here the CDR3 DNA reads TGTGCCAGCAGCAAAGCAGCGGTGGGTCAGCCCCAGCATTTT. Protein: CASSKAAVGQPQHF.

The chain links TRBV2 to TRBJ1-5; 7 bases line up with TRBD1. CDR1 is SNHLY and CDR2 is FYNNEI in the germline V gene. V lost 4 bases, J lost 9 bases, and 9 bases stayed unmatched. The CDR3 is 14 residues long. CDR3 protein: CASSGDRGPGPQHF. The DNA for the CDR3 is TGTGCCAGCAGTGGGGACAGAGGTCCGGGGCCCCAGCATTTT.

This clone was seen a single time. The chain links TRBV6-4 to TRBJ1-5; no definite D call. Germline values: CDR1 MRHNA, CDR2 SNTAGT. Trimming pared 0 bases from V and 0 bases from J, leaving 12 bases between. This CDR3 is 17 amino acids long. The CDR3, as DNA: TGTGCCAGCAGTGACTCGAGTCGGCAGTATAGCAATCAGCCCCAGCATTTT. Encoded protein: CASSDSSRQYSNQPQHF.

The V and J genes are TRBV28 and TRBJ2-2; D gene ambiguous. Germline V gene sequence: CDR1 MDHEN, CDR2 SYDVKM. This CDR3 is built from 14 residues. Trimming removed 5 bases from V and 1 base from J, with 8 bases in between. The CDR3 region is CASSETRNTGELFF. The CDR3 coding sequence is TGTGCCAGCAGTGAAACCCGGAACACCGGGGAGCTGTTTTTT.

Comments on this clone: A read error may produce the germline difference seen at one junction end. DNA of the CDR3: TGTGCTAGCAGCTTAGCCGGGGGCTACGAGCAGTACTTC. Its protein is CASSLAGGYEQYF. V gene TRBV7-7 combines with J gene TRBJ2-7; maybe TRBD2 (6 bases). The CDR3 is 13 amino acids. Germline loops: CDR1 SSHAT, CDR2 FNYEAQ (reference sequence).

This sequence joins TRBV28 and TRBJ2-7; tentatively, D is TRBD2 (5 bases). The CDR3 runs 12 residues. The germline V and J ends were trimmed by 7 bases and 7 bases, with 14 bases remaining between them. Germline values: CDR1 MDHEN, CDR2 SYDVKM. As DNA, the CDR3 is TGTGCCAGCAAACCGGGGATGGGGGAGCAGTACTTC. This encodes CASKPGMGEQYF.

This chain uses TRBV7-2 with TRBJ2-3; TRBD2 agrees at 9 bases. There are 15 residues in the CDR3. V lost 5 bases, J lost 7 bases, and 10 bases stayed unmatched. The germline V gene has CDR1 SGHTA and CDR2 FQGNSA. Here the CDR3 DNA reads TGTGCCAGCAGCCGGTCCGGGACTAGCATAAATACGCAGTATTTT. Its translation: CASSRSGTSINTQYF.

This chain uses TRBV5-1 with TRBJ2-3, with a tentative D call TRBD1 (5 bases). In germline, CDR1 is SGHRS, CDR2 YFSETQ. Trimming removed 2 bases at V and 2 bases at J, with 15 bases between. The CDR3 length is 16 residues. The CDR3 region has the DNA TGCGCCAGCAGCTTAAGTTCCAGACAGTACACAGATACGCAGTATTTT. Its protein product is CASSLSSRQYTDTQYF.

V and J are TRBV27 and TRBJ2-4, with 8 nucleotides matching TRBD2. V was pared by 0 bases and J by 9 bases, with 10 bases of the junction left unmatched. Germline V CDR1 and CDR2: MNHEY, SMNVEV (reference sequence). The CDR3 covers 16 residues. CDR3 sequence: CASSLSGSGGLSIQYF. The CDR3 DNA sequence: TGTGCCAGCAGTTTATCAGGCAGCGGGGGCTTGAGCATTCAGTACTTC.

The chain joins TRBV14 to TRBJ2-1, with TRBD2 as a possible D gene (5 bases). The CDR3 has 14 amino acids. Looked up from germline, CDR1 is SGHDN and CDR2 is FVKESK. The V end lost 1 base, the J end lost 9 bases, and 13 bases lay between the germline ends. CDR3 loop: CASSQGTWGGEQFF. The DNA for the CDR3 is TGTGCCAGCAGCCAAGGGACTTGGGGTGGTGAGCAGTTCTTC.

J is TRBJ2-1 and V is TRBV7-9; tentatively, D is TRBD1 or TRBD2 (6 bases each). The CDR3 is 12 amino acids. V lost 4 bases and J lost 9, with 10 bases in between. The germline gives CDR1 SEHNR, CDR2 FQNEAQ (reference sequence). The CDR3 nucleotides are TGTGCCAGCAGCTCAGAGGGGGGTGAGCAGTTCTTC. Amino acids: CASSSEGGEQFF.

V usage is TRBV6-5 and J usage is TRBJ2-4; D perhaps matches TRBD2 (7 bases). The CDR3 is 14 residues long. CDR1 is MNHEY, CDR2 SVGAGI, per germline. Trimming shortened V by 6 bases and J by 6 bases, and 15 bases separated the two germline ends. The CDR3 sequence is CASRVGLGGNIQYF. As DNA, the CDR3 is TGTGCCAGCAGAGTCGGACTAGGGGGAAACATTCAGTACTTC.

This clone was seen a single time. This chain connects TRBV2 to TRBJ2-6; D is tentatively TRBD1 or TRBD2 (5 bases each). Germline lookup yields CDR1 SNHLY and CDR2 FYNNEI. Trimming took off 7 bases at V and 0 bases at J, with 10 bases between the two ends. This CDR3 comprises 15 residues. The chain's CDR3 is CASIPGSSGANVLTF. CDR3 coding DNA: TGTGCCAGCATTCCAGGGAGCTCTGGGGCCAACGTCCTGACTTTC. Together with reference TRBV2 and TRBJ2-6, the CDR3 gives the full variable domain: EPEVTQTPSHQVTQMGQEVILRCVPISNHLYFYWYRQILGQKVEFLVSFYNNEISEKSEIFDDQFSVERPDGSNFTLKIRSTKLEDSAMYFCASIPGSSGANVLTFGAGSRLTVL.

The chain has TRBV2 and TRBJ1-2; tentatively, D is TRBD1 (5 bases). CDR1 is SNHLY and CDR2 is FYNNEI in the germline V gene. The CDR3 runs to 13 residues. The ends were cut back, 6 bases at V and 7 bases at J, with 15 bases in the middle. DNA of the CDR3: TGTGCCAGCAGGACAGAGTCCTTCGGTGGCTACACCTTC. As protein: CASRTESFGGYTF.

V gene TRBV19 combines with J gene TRBJ2-1; tentative D call: TRBD1 (5 bases). V was cut by 3 bases and J by 9 bases, with 15 bases left in between. Germline V gene sequence: CDR1 LNHDA, CDR2 SQIVND (reference sequence). The CDR3 consists of 14 residues. CDR3 sequence reads: CASSIQGRFSEQFF. The DNA of the CDR3 is TGTGCCAGTAGTATCCAGGGCCGATTTAGTGAGCAGTTCTTC.

V is TRBV5-4 and J is TRBJ1-2, with unresolved D. The CDR3 consists of 12 residues. Germline CDR1 SGHNT, CDR2 YYREEE (reference sequence). The V end was cut by 1 base, the J end by 5 bases, with 6 bases between. The CDR3 DNA sequence: TGTGCCAGCAGCTTGAACTCTTATGGCTACACCTTC. It specifies CASSLNSYGYTF. Full variable domain (outside the CDR3, taken from reference TRBV5-4 and TRBJ1-2): ETGVTQSPTHLIKTRGQQVTLRCSSQSGHNTVSWYQQALGQGPQFIFQYYREEENGRGNFPPRFSGLQFPNYSSELNVNALELDDSALYLCASSLNSYGYTFGSGTRLTVV.

The chain uses TRBV30 and TRBJ1-1, with no clear D. Germline CDR1 reads GTSNPN; CDR2 reads SVGIG (reference sequence). This CDR3 spans 13 amino acids. Trimming removed 1 base from V and 4 bases from J, with 10 bases in between. The CDR3 is CAWSESLGTEAFF. The CDR3 DNA follows: TGTGCCTGGAGTGAGTCGTTGGGCACTGAAGCTTTCTTT. Supplemented by reference TRBV30 and TRBJ1-1, the full variable domain reads SQTIHQWPATLVQPVGSPLSLECTVEGTSNPNLYWYRQAAGRGLQLLFYSVGIGQISSEVPQNLSASRPQDRQFILSSKKLLLSDSGFYLCAWSESLGTEAFFGQGTRLTVV.

The sample holds one count of this clone. The chain has TRBV5-4 and TRBJ2-5; D may match TRBD1 or TRBD2 (5 bases each). The CDR3 runs to 15 residues. Looked up from germline, CDR1 is SGHNT and CDR2 is YYREEE (reference sequence). The V end was cut by 0 bases, the J end by 2 bases, with 11 bases between. The CDR3 spells CASSLVDRGQETQYF. The CDR3 nucleotides are TGTGCCAGCAGCTTGGTTGACAGAGGGCAAGAGACCCAGTACTTC.

The chain links TRBV9 to TRBJ1-1, with 10 bases matching TRBD1. Germline V lookup: CDR1 SGDLS, CDR2 YYNGEE. Trimming cost V 3 bases and J 8 bases; bases outside gene matches: 7. The CDR3 has 14 amino acids. CDR3 DNA: TGTGCCAGCAGCGCCTGGGACAGGGGAACCGAAGCTTTCTTT. Protein product: CASSAWDRGTEAFF.

The V call is TRBV15, the J call TRBJ1-1; TRBD1 is a possible D gene (5 bases). Trimming left V 7 bases short and J 4 bases short, with 16 bases between. Germline CDR1 reads LNHNV; CDR2 reads YYDKDF (reference sequence). The CDR3 has 14 amino acids. Here the CDR3 DNA reads TGTGCCACCAAACACCAAGACAGTGGCACTGAAGCTTTCTTT. Translation: CATKHQDSGTEAFF.